Included here is one TCR beta chain sequence, with context. This receptor's antigen is unknown. Base qualities are not at hand, and no much larger clone is one base apart. Frozen genomic DNA underwent high-throughput TCRbeta CDR3 sequencing by immunoSEQ, including PCR amplification, mapping, bias correction and internal controls. Regarding the original processing steps: Only productive rearrangements were retained, with each unique TCRbeta sequence defined by its CDR3 nucleotide sequence together with its V and J gene. Donor-reactive sequences required at least 5-fold expansion in CFSE-low cells versus unstimulated pre-transplant cells and at least 0.01% frequency. Minimum frequency thresholds were set for each subject on the basis of the unstimulated sample with the lowest template count, so that a detection power of at least 90% was ensured. Repertoire turnover was measured by Jensen-Shannon divergence between the top 1000 TCRbeta sequences post- and pre-transplant. Two-sided Fisher's exact tests were used to test for changes in how often donor-reactive sequences were detected. Here the immuneACCESS table is served through TCRdb, limited to in-frame sequences with V and J called. Missing clones are a known gap in these copies; in checked studies unresolved V genes cover under half, and the rest lacks a known reason. That table furnishes V, J and clone size, whereas the DNA furnished D and trimming. This sample lists around 30,000 clones; about 95% were detected once. Around 26% of the sample rests with the top ten.

Unstimulated PBMCs, after thawing, were stained for CD3, CD4 and CD8 and then FACS-sorted into CD3+CD4+ and CD3+CD8+ populations. All 8 studied subjects were randomized to immunosuppression withdrawal. Genomic DNA was isolated with the Qiagen DNeasy Blood and Tissue Kit. This sample is drawn from a study of T cell clones after liver transplantation (dated by TCRdb to the late 2010s). About the full investigation: The samples were obtained from ITN030ST, a randomized trial that attempted immunosuppression withdrawal within 2 years after liver transplantation. The subjects received no induction therapy and were kept on standard immunosuppression until randomization at 12-24 months post-transplant. Tolerance meant complete immunosuppression withdrawal for at least one year without liver enzymes rising beyond twice the upper limit of normal. Third party-reactive TCRbeta sequences from pre-transplant MLRs were also identified as an antigen-independent comparator for donor-reactive sequences. Donor-reactive T cell clones were identified by TCRbeta sequencing following a pre-transplant mixed lymphocyte reaction and were subsequently tracked in post-transplant blood. Of the eight recipients, a few were HCV-positive, while the remaining recipients had been transplanted for non-autoimmune, non-viral indications. The studied cohort comprised 8 liver transplant recipients, 3 classified as tolerant and 5 as non-tolerant. Blood samples were collected pre-transplant, pre-randomization before withdrawal, and post-randomization after either complete withdrawal or failed withdrawal. Here is what the overall study found, with its caveats: Once repertoire turnover was taken into account, donor-reactive detection showed a significant reduction for CD4 in 7 of 8 subjects and for CD8 in 8 of 8. Because no allograft tissue specimens were available, donor-reactive T cells may have migrated into the graft instead of being deleted. In 5 of 8 subjects, circulating donor-reactive CD4 TCRbeta sequences decreased significantly after transplant, regardless of tolerance or HCV status. Donor-reactive sequences decreased more than third party-reactive sequences, which suggests partial antigen-specific deletion that was not related to withdrawal success. Low numbers of available donor cells limited the measurable donor-reactive repertoire in a couple of subjects. The conclusions were preliminary, being limited by small, heterogeneous patient numbers and by non-standardized post-transplant time points.

The sample was CD8+ T cells from blood, taken 12 months after liver transplant. This TCR derives from a human patient who received a liver transplant. Donor T cells from the graft may be present among the T cells after a transplant.

The CDR3 is CASSSGRGYEQFF. The nucleotide sequence is given as TGTGCCAGCAGCTCGGGCAGGGGCTATGAGCAGTTCTTC. The sequence links TRBV13 to TRBJ2-1; tentative D gene TRBD1, with 6 bases matching. From the cysteine through the phenylalanine, the CDR3 covers 13 amino acids. The CDR3 DNA has 39 bases and is translated from base 1. Sequences PRHDT (CDR1) and FYEKMQ (CDR2) are obtained from the germline V gene (reference sequence). Between the V and J ends, shortened by 4 bases and 8 bases respectively, the junction contains 12 bases.